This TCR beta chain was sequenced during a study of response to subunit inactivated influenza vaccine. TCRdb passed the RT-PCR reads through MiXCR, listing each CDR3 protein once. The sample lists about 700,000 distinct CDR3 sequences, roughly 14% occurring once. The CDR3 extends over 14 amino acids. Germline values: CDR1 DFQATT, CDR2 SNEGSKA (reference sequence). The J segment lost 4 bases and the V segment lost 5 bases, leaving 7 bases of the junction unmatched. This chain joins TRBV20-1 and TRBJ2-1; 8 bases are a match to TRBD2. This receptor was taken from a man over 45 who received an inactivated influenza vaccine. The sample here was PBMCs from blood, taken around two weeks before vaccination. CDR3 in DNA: TGCAGTGCTCCTCCGGGGGGGCCTTACAATGAGCAGTTCTTC. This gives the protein CSAPPGGPYNEQFF.